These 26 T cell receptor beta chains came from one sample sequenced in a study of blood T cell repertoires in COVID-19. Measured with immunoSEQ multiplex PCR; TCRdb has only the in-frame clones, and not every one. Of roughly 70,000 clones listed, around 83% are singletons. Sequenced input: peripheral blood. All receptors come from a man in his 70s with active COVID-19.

The CDR3 here is CASSPAPTDTGELFF. CDR3 DNA sequence: TGTGCCAGCTCACCAGCGCCAACAGACACCGGGGAGCTGTTTTTT. The V call is TRBV18, the J call TRBJ2-2, with D unclear. Per the germline V gene, CDR1 is KGHSH and CDR2 is LQKENI. This CDR3 is 15 amino acids long. Trimming shortened V by 2 bases and J by 3 bases, and 10 bases separated the two germline ends.

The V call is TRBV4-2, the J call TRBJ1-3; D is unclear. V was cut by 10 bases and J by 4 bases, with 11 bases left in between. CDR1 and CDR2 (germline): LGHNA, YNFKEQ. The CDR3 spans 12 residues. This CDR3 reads CATAGGGNTIYF. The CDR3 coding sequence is TGTGCCACCGCGGGTGGAGGAAACACCATATATTTT.

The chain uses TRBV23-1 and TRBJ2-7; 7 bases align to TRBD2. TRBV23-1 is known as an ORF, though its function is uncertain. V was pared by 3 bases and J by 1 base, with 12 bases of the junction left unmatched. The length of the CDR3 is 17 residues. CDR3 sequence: CASSHPTGTSASYEQYF. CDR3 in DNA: TGCGCCAGCAGTCACCCGACGGGAACTAGCGCGTCCTACGAGCAGTACTTC.

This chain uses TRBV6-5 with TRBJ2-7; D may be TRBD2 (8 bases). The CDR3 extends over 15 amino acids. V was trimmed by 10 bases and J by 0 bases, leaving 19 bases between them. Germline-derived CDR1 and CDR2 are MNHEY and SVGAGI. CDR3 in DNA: TGTGCCACCAGGGGGGCGGGAGGCAACTCCTACGAGCAGTACTTC. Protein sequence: CATRGAGGNSYEQYF.

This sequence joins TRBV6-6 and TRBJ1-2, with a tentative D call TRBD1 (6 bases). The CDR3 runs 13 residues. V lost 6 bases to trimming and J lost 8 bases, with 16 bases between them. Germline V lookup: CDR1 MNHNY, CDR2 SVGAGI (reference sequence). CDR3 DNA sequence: TGTGCCAGCAGCCTCCCAGGGGCGGAGGGCTACACCTTC. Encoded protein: CASSLPGAEGYTF.

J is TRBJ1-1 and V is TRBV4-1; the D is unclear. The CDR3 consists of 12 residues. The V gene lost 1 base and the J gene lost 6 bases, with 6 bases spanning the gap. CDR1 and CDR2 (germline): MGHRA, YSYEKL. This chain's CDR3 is CASSQVGSEAFF. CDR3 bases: TGCGCCAGCAGCCAAGTCGGGTCTGAAGCTTTCTTT.

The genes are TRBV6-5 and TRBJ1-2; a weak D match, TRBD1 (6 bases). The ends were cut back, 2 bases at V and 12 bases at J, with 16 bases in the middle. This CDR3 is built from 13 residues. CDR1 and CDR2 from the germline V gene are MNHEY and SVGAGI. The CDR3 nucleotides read TGTGCCAGCAGTTACGATGGGGGCAGGGTGAACACCTTC. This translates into CASSYDGGRVNTF.

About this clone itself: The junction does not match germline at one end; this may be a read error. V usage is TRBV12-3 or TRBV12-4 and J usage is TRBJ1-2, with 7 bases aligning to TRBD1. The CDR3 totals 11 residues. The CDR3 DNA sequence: TGTGCCAGCAGTTGGGGACAGATAGAATACTTC. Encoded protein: CASSWGQIEYF.

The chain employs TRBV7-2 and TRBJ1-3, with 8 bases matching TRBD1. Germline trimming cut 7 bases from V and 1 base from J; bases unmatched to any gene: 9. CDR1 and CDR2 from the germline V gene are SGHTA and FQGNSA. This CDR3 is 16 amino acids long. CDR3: CASTGRGLRSGNTIYF. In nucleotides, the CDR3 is TGTGCCAGCACGGGCAGGGGGCTAAGGTCTGGAAACACCATATATTTT.

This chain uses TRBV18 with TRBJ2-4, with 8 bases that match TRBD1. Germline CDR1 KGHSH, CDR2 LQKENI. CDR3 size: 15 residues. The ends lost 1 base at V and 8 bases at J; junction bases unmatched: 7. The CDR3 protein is CASSPRQGRVDIQYF. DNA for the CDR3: TGTGCCAGCTCACCACGACAGGGGCGGGTGGACATTCAGTACTTC.

CDR3 region: CASSNRDRVYGLRGEQYF. The CDR3 DNA reads TGTGCCAGTAGTAACCGGGACAGGGTTTACGGCCTACGGGGCGAGCAGTACTTC. This chain uses TRBV19 with TRBJ2-7, with TRBD1 identical over 9 bases. This CDR3 is built from 18 residues. After removal of 4 bases from V and 6 bases from J, the junction contained 19 bases not matched to a gene. Per the germline V gene, CDR1 is LNHDA and CDR2 is SQIVND (reference sequence).

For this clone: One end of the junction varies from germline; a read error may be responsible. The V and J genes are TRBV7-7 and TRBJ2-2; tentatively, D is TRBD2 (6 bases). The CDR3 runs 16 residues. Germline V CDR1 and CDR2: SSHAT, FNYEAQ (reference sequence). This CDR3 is CASSLGPLGGSGELFF. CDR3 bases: TGTGCTAGCAGCTTAGGACCCCTCGGGGGAAGCGGGGAGCTGTTTTTT.

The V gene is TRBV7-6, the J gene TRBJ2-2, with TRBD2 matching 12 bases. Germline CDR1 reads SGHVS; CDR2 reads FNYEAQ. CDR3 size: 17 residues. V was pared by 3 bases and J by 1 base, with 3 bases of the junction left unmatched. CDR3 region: CASSLELAGGNTGELFF. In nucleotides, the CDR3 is TGTGCCAGCAGCTTGGAACTAGCGGGAGGGAACACCGGGGAGCTGTTTTTT.

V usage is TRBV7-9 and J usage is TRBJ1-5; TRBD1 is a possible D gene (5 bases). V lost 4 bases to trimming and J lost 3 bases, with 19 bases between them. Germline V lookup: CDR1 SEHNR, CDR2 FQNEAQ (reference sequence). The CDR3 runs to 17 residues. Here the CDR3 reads CASSYTRTWGPNQPQHF. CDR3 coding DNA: TGTGCCAGCAGCTACACCCGGACATGGGGCCCCAATCAGCCCCAGCATTTT.

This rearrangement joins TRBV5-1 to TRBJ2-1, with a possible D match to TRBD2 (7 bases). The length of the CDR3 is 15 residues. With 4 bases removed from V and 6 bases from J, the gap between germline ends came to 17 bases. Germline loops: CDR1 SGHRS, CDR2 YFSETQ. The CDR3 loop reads CASSQGREQVNEQFF. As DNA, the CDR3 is TGCGCCAGCAGCCAGGGGCGGGAGCAGGTCAATGAGCAGTTCTTC.

CDR3 DNA sequence: TGTGCCAGCGGGAGGGGGGCCCCCAGGGGCTATGGCTACACCTTC. Translating it yields CASGRGAPRGYGYTF. The chain carries TRBV9 and TRBJ1-2; possibly TRBD1 for D (6 bases). There are 15 residues in the CDR3. The germline V and J ends were trimmed by 7 bases and 4 bases, with 20 bases remaining between them. Germline loops: CDR1 SGDLS, CDR2 YYNGEE. Full variable domain (rest looked up from reference TRBV9 and TRBJ1-2): DSGVTQTPKHLITATGQRVTLRCSPRSGDLSVYWYQQSLDQGLQFLIQYYNGEERAKGNILERFSAQQFPDLHSELNLSSLELGDSALYFCASGRGAPRGYGYTFGSGTRLTVV.

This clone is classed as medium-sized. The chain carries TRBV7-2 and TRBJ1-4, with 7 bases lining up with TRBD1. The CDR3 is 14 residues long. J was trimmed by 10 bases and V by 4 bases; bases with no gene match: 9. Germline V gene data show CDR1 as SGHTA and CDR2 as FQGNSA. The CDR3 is CASSYGQAAGKLFF. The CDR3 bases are TGTGCCAGCAGCTACGGACAGGCCGCCGGAAAACTGTTTTTT.

The CDR3 reads CASSTPTGVRQPQHF. Here the CDR3 DNA reads TGTGCCAGTAGTACCCCGACAGGGGTTCGTCAGCCCCAGCATTTT. V usage is TRBV19 and J usage is TRBJ1-5; 8 positions match TRBD1. CDR1 and CDR2 from the germline V gene are LNHDA and SQIVND (reference sequence). The CDR3 sequence is 15 residues long. The trim removed 4 bases at V and 6 bases at J, leaving 8 bases unmatched. Looking up the rest from reference TRBV19 and TRBJ1-5 gives the full variable domain: DGGITQSPKYLFRKEGQNVTLSCEQNLNHDAMYWYRQDPGQGLRLIYYSQIVNDFQKGDIAEGYSVSREKKESFPLTVTSAQKNPTAFYLCASSTPTGVRQPQHFGDGTRLSIL.

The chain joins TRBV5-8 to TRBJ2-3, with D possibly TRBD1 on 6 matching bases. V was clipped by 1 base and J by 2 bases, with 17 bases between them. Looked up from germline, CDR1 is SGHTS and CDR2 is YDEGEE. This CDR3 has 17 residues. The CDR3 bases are TGTGCCAGCAGCTTGTGGGCAGGGGCTTCGAACACAGATACGCAGTATTTT. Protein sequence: CASSLWAGASNTDTQYF.

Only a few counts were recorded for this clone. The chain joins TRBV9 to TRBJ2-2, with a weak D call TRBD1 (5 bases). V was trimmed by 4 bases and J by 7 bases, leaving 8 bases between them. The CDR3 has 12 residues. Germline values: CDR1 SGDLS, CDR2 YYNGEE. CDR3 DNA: TGTGCCAGCAGCAGGGGTGTCGGGGAGCTGTTTTTT. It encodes CASSRGVGELFF. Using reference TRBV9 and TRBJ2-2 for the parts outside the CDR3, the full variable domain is DSGVTQTPKHLITATGQRVTLRCSPRSGDLSVYWYQQSLDQGLQFLIQYYNGEERAKGNILERFSAQQFPDLHSELNLSSLELGDSALYFCASSRGVGELFFGEGSRLTVL.

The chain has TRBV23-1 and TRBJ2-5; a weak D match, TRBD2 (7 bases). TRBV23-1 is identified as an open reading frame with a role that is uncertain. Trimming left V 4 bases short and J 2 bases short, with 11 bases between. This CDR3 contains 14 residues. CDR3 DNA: TGCGCCAGCAGTCCGAGGGGGGGGCAAGAGACCCAGTACTTC. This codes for CASSPRGGQETQYF.

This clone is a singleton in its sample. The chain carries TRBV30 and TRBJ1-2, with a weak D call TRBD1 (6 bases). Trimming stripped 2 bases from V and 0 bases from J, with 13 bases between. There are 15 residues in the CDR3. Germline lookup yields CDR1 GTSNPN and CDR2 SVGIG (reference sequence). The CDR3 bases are TGTGCCTGGAGTCCCCCCAGGGGAACTAACTATGGCTACACCTTC. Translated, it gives CAWSPPRGTNYGYTF.

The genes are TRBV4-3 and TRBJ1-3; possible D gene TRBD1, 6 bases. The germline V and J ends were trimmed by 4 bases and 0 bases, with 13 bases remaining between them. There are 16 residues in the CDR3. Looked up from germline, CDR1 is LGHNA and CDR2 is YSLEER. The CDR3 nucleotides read TGCGCCAGCAGCCCGGGGAGGGGGTTCTCTGGAAACACCATATATTTT. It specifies CASSPGRGFSGNTIYF.

In DNA, the CDR3 is TGTGCCAGCATGGCCGGACTTAGCACAGATACGCAGTATTTT. This translates into CASMAGLSTDTQYF. This chain links TRBV25-1 with TRBJ2-3; perhaps TRBD2 as D (5 bases). The CDR3 length is 14 residues. The germline V and J ends were trimmed by 7 bases and 0 bases, with 11 bases remaining between them. Germline CDR1 reads MGHDK; CDR2 reads SYGVNS.

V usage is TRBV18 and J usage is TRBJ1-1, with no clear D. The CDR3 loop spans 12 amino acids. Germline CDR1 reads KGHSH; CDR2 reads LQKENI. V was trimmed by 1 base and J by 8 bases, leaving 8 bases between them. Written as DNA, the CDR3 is TGTGCCAGCTCACCACAGGCAGGAGAAGCTTTCTTT. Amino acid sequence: CASSPQAGEAFF.

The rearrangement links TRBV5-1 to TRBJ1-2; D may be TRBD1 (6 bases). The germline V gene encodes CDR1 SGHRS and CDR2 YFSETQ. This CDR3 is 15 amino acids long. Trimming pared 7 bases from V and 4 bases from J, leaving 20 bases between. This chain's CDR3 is CASAPGGGGGYGYTF. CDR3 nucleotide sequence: TGCGCCAGCGCCCCCGGGGGGGGCGGGGGCTATGGCTACACCTTC.